This TCR beta chain was documented in a study of chemoradiotherapy in HPV16-positive cancers. Clones were sequenced by immunoSEQ multiplex PCR, and TCRdb holds only the in-frame ones, with some missing. The table shows about 3,000 clones, with over 80% occurring only once. Germline assignment: CDR1 LNHNV and CDR2 YYDKDF (reference sequence). J was trimmed by 0 bases and V by 3 bases; bases with no gene match: 8. The CDR3 runs 17 residues. The receptor was isolated from a human donor with HPV-associated anogenital cancer. The sample was blood, taken from a patient who underwent chemoradiotherapy. The genes are TRBV15 and TRBJ1-5, with TRBD1 matching over 7 bases. The CDR3 reads CATSSTGASYSNQPQHF. DNA of the CDR3: TGTGCCACCAGCAGCACAGGGGCCAGCTATAGCAATCAGCCCCAGCATTTT.